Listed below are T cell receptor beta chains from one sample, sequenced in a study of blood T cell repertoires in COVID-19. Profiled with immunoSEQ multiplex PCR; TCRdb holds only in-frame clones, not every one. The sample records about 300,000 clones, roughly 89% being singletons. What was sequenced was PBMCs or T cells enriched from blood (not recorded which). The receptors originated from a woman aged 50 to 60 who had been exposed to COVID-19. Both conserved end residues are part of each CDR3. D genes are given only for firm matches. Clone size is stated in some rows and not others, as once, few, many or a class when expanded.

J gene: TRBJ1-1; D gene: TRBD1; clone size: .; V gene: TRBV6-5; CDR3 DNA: TGTGCCAGCAGTTCGACAGGGGTGAACACTGAAGCTTTCTTT; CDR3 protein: CASSSTGVNTEAFF
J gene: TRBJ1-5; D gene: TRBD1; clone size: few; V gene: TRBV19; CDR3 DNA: TGTGCCAGTAGTTTACAGGGGGCGGGGGAGCCCCAGCATTTT; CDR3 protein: CASSLQGAGEPQHF
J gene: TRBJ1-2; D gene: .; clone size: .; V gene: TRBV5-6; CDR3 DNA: TGTGCCAGCAGGATCGAGGGTCCTAACTATGGCTACACCTTC; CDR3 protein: CASRIEGPNYGYTF
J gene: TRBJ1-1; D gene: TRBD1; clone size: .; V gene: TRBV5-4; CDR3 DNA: TGTGCCAGCAGCTTGGACAGGGGAGCGGCCTTCTTT; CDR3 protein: CASSLDRGAAFF
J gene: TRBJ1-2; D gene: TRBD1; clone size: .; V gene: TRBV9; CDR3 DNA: TGTGCCAGCAGCCGGACAGGGATCTATGGCTACACCTTC; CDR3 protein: CASSRTGIYGYTF
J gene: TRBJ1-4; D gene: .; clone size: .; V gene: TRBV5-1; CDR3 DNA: TGCGCCAGCAGCCTCGGACAGTTTAATGAAAAACTGTTTTTT; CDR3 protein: CASSLGQFNEKLFF
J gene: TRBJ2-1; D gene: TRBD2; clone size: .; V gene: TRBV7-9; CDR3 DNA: TGTGCCAGCAGCTTAGGACTAGCCAATGAGCAGTTCTTC; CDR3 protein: CASSLGLANEQFF
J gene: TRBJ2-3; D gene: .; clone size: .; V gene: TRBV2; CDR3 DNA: TGTGCCAGCACTCCGGGGTGGGGCACAGATACGCAGTATTTT; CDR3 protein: CASTPGWGTDTQYF
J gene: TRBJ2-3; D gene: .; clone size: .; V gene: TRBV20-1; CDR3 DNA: TGCAGTGCTAGTCCATCGGGGGGCAGGGGAGATACGCAGTATTTT; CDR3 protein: CSASPSGGRGDTQYF
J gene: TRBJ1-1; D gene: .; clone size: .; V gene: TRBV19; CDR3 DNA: TGTGCCAGTAGGGTGACAGCGTACACTGAAGCTTTCTTT; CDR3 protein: CASRVTAYTEAFF
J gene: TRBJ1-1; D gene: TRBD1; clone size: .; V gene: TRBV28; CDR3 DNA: TGTGCCAGCAGTTTCCAGGGGGCAATCGCTTTCTTT; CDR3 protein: CASSFQGAIAFF